The rows below give T cell receptor beta chains drawn from one sample of a study of blood T cell repertoires in COVID-19. Here immunoSEQ multiplex PCR was the method, and the copy in TCRdb shows in-frame clones only, minus some. In the table there are about half a million clones, roughly 88% of which are singletons. The sample consisted of peripheral blood. Receptor source: a human donor in a cohort sampled during active COVID-19. Each CDR3 is given with its conserved first and last residue. D genes are given only for firm matches. Clone size appears in some rows only: once, few, many, or a class for an expanded clone.

v_call	clone_size	j_call	d_call	cdr3_aa	cdr3_nt
TRBV18	few	TRBJ1-2	TRBD1	CASSPNTMGQGDGYTF	TGTGCCAGCTCACCGAATACTATGGGACAGGGTGATGGCTACACCTTC
TRBV5-8	NA	TRBJ2-7	NA	CASNIYEQYF	TGTGCCAGCAACATCTACGAGCAGTACTTC
TRBV5-5	NA	TRBJ2-7	NA	CASSLDLYYEQYF	TGTGCCAGCAGCTTGGACCTCTACTACGAGCAGTACTTC
TRBV19	NA	TRBJ1-1	NA	CASGHRVRTEAFF	TGTGCCAGTGGTCACAGGGTCCGAACTGAAGCTTTCTTT
TRBV5-4	few	TRBJ2-2	NA	CASSPGGQVANTGELFF	TGTGCCAGCAGCCCGGGGGGACAGGTCGCGAACACCGGGGAGCTGTTTTTT
TRBV5-4	NA	TRBJ2-5	NA	CASSPEPHQETQYF	TGTGCCAGCAGCCCCGAGCCCCACCAAGAGACCCAGTACTTC
TRBV2	NA	TRBJ1-4	NA	CASSSGGEIGKLFF	TGTGCCAGCAGTTCGGGGGGGGAGATAGGAAAACTGTTTTTT
TRBV27	few	TRBJ1-1	TRBD1	CASSPLQGASNTEAFF	TGTGCCAGCAGTCCCCTACAGGGGGCTTCGAACACTGAAGCTTTCTTT
TRBV14	NA	TRBJ1-1	NA	CASSRDANTEAFF	TGTGCCAGCAGTCGCGATGCGAACACTGAAGCTTTCTTT
TRBV5-4	NA	TRBJ2-7	TRBD2	CASSLPSGRAYEQYF	TGTGCCAGCAGCTTACCTAGCGGGAGGGCCTACGAGCAGTACTTC
TRBV7-2	NA	TRBJ2-7	NA	CASSLQLSGAPYEQYF	TGTGCCAGCAGCTTACAACTGTCGGGAGCCCCTTACGAGCAGTACTTC
TRBV6-5	NA	TRBJ1-6	TRBD1	CASSYSRTGGFVALHF	TGTGCCAGCAGTTACTCTCGGACAGGGGGCTTCGTCGCCCTCCACTTT
TRBV19	NA	TRBJ1-1	TRBD1	CASSIVSGGRDTEAFF	TGTGCCAGTAGTATAGTCTCAGGGGGCCGAGACACTGAAGCTTTCTTT
TRBV5-4	NA	TRBJ2-7	TRBD2	CASSLNRLAGYLGEQYF	TGTGCCAGCAGCTTGAATAGACTAGCGGGATATTTGGGTGAGCAGTACTTC
TRBV3-1/TRBV3-2	NA	TRBJ2-2	TRBD1	CASSQQGAGGELFF	TGTGCCAGCAGCCAACAGGGGGCGGGCGGGGAGCTGTTTTTT
TRBV6-5	NA	TRBJ2-1	NA	CASTGTPGVENEQFF	TGTGCCAGCACCGGGACCCCGGGAGTAGAAAATGAGCAGTTCTTC
TRBV6-5	NA	TRBJ2-7	NA	CASTAERYEQYF	TGTGCCAGCACCGCCGAGCGCTACGAGCAGTACTTC
TRBV7-8	NA	TRBJ1-3	NA	CASSNEGYGNTIYF	TGTGCCAGCAGCAACGAGGGATATGGAAACACCATATATTTT
TRBV6-5	NA	TRBJ1-2	TRBD1	CASSRPGQGFIGYTF	TGTGCCAGCAGTAGACCGGGACAGGGATTCATTGGCTACACCTTC
TRBV30	NA	TRBJ1-2	NA	CAWSGIRDFYGYTF	TGTGCCTGGAGTGGAATCCGGGACTTCTATGGCTACACCTTC
TRBV7-7	NA	TRBJ1-1	NA	CASSTGLNTEAFF	TGTGCTAGCAGTACAGGTTTGAACACTGAAGCTTTCTTT
TRBV6-5	NA	TRBJ2-7	NA	CASSYSFGTHSYEQYF	TGTGCCAGCAGCTACTCGTTCGGGACACATTCTTACGAGCAGTACTTC
TRBV29-1	NA	TRBJ2-5	TRBD2	CSVVVAGGETQYF	TGCAGCGTTGTCGTAGCGGGCGGTGAGACCCAGTACTTC
TRBV20-1	NA	TRBJ1-2	NA	CSARDGLGYTF	TGCAGTGCTAGAGATGGGCTCGGCTACACCTTC
TRBV5-4	NA	TRBJ2-1	NA	CASSLVPNEQFF	TGTGCCAGCAGCTTGGTTCCTAATGAGCAGTTCTTC
TRBV25-1	NA	TRBJ1-2	NA	CASSEGLGDGYTF	TGTGCCAGCAGTGAGGGACTTGGGGATGGCTACACCTTC
TRBV29-1	once	TRBJ2-3	NA	CSVTPLGRESTDTQYF	TGCAGCGTTACTCCCTTAGGGCGGGAAAGCACAGATACGCAGTATTTT
TRBV2	NA	TRBJ2-1	TRBD1	CASMWTGSYNEQFF	TGTGCCAGCATGTGGACAGGGTCGTACAATGAGCAGTTCTTC
TRBV5-1	NA	TRBJ2-7	TRBD1	CASSLRQGAYEQYF	TGCGCCAGCAGCTTGCGACAGGGGGCCTACGAGCAGTACTTC
TRBV7-9	NA	TRBJ1-2	TRBD1	CASSPGTGGRNYGYTF	TGTGCCAGCAGCCCCGGGACAGGTGGGCGTAACTATGGCTACACCTTC
TRBV19	NA	TRBJ1-5	NA	CASSGAPQGPGQPQHF	TGTGCCAGTAGTGGGGCGCCTCAGGGGCCCGGACAGCCCCAGCATTTT
TRBV5-1	once	TRBJ2-5	TRBD2	CASSKGLAGAEQETQYF	TGCGCCAGCAGCAAGGGACTAGCGGGGGCTGAACAAGAGACCCAGTACTTC
TRBV2	NA	TRBJ1-3	NA	CASGLRNTIYF	TGTGCCAGCGGGCTTCGAAACACCATATATTTT
TRBV10-1	NA	TRBJ2-7	TRBD1	CASGDRGYEQYF	TGCGCCAGCGGAGACAGGGGGTACGAGCAGTACTTC
TRBV2	NA	TRBJ2-3	NA	CASSPTGKTDTQYF	TGTGCCAGCAGTCCCACAGGGAAAACAGATACGCAGTATTTT
TRBV18	NA	TRBJ1-1	NA	CASSPTSMNTEAFF	TGTGCCAGCTCACCTACTTCTATGAACACTGAAGCTTTCTTT
TRBV9	NA	TRBJ1-1	NA	CASSLNVRDTEAFF	TGTGCCAGCAGCCTTAACGTCCGGGACACTGAAGCTTTCTTT
TRBV7-3	NA	TRBJ2-2	TRBD2	CASSFSGRATGELFF	TGTGCCAGCAGCTTTAGCGGGAGGGCCACCGGGGAGCTGTTTTTT
TRBV29-1	NA	TRBJ2-7	TRBD1	CSVVDRPTYEQYF	TGCAGCGTCGTGGACAGGCCGACCTACGAGCAGTACTTC
TRBV2	few	TRBJ2-1	NA	CASSEYGPSYNEQFF	TGTGCCAGCAGTGAATATGGCCCATCCTACAATGAGCAGTTCTTC
TRBV5-4	NA	TRBJ1-3	TRBD1	CASSLAGGSGNTIYF	TGTGCCAGCAGCTTGGCAGGGGGATCTGGAAACACCATATATTTT
TRBV27	few	TRBJ2-1	TRBD2	CASTSPSGRKRGEQFF	TGTGCCAGCACCTCCCCAAGCGGGAGAAAGCGAGGTGAGCAGTTCTTC
TRBV24-1	NA	TRBJ2-2	TRBD2	CATSGAGLGDTGELFF	TGTGCCACCAGTGGGGCGGGACTAGGGGACACCGGGGAGCTGTTTTTT
TRBV6-6	NA	TRBJ1-3	NA	CASSQAGNTIYF	TGTGCCAGCTCACAGGCTGGAAACACCATATATTTT
TRBV6-5	once	TRBJ1-5	TRBD1	CASSQGQSNQPQHF	TGTGCCAGCAGTCAGGGACAGAGCAATCAGCCCCAGCATTTT
TRBV5-6	NA	TRBJ1-1	TRBD1	CASSSISGQANTEAFF	TGTGCCAGCAGCTCAATAAGTGGACAGGCGAACACTGAAGCTTTCTTT
TRBV12-5	NA	TRBJ2-5	NA	CASGREGLETQYF	TGTGCTAGTGGCCGAGAGGGTTTAGAGACCCAGTACTTC
TRBV30	NA	TRBJ2-3	NA	CAWSVMLGGTDTQYF	TGTGCCTGGAGTGTAATGCTAGGGGGAACAGATACGCAGTATTTT
TRBV19	NA	TRBJ2-2	NA	CASSIGQVGGELFF	TGTGCCAGTAGTATAGGACAGGTTGGCGGGGAGCTGTTTTTT
TRBV19	NA	TRBJ2-4	TRBD2	CASSNPAGGNIQYF	TGTGCCAGTAGTAATCCAGCGGGAGGCAACATTCAGTACTTC
TRBV2	NA	TRBJ2-2	TRBD2	CASSEVPGGSAGELFF	TGTGCCAGCAGTGAAGTTCCGGGAGGGTCGGCCGGGGAGCTGTTTTTT
TRBV9	NA	TRBJ2-1	NA	CASSPSWDSYNEQFF	TGTGCCAGCAGCCCTAGCTGGGACTCCTACAATGAGCAGTTCTTC
TRBV9	NA	TRBJ1-2	NA	CASSEGGAADNYGYTF	TGTGCCAGCAGCGAGGGAGGGGCCGCGGATAACTATGGCTACACCTTC
TRBV5-4	once	TRBJ2-1	TRBD2	CASSLGREAGWDEQFF	TGTGCCAGCAGCTTGGGTCGGGAGGCCGGTTGGGATGAGCAGTTCTTC
TRBV19	NA	TRBJ2-1	TRBD1	CASSINRGFFNEQFF	TGTGCCAGTAGTATTAACAGGGGGTTCTTCAATGAGCAGTTCTTC
TRBV7-9	NA	TRBJ2-2	NA	CASSLELSGIGELFF	TGTGCCAGCAGCTTAGAGTTATCGGGGATCGGGGAGCTGTTTTTT
TRBV25-1	NA	TRBJ2-1	TRBD2	CASSAGLAAHHEQFF	TGTGCCAGCAGTGCTGGACTAGCGGCCCACCATGAGCAGTTCTTC
TRBV7-9	NA	TRBJ2-3	TRBD2	CASSRGLAGAYTQYF	TGTGCCAGCAGCCGGGGACTAGCGGGAGCCTATACGCAGTATTTT
TRBV6-5	NA	TRBJ1-6	TRBD1	CASRQGNNSPLHF	TGTGCCAGCAGACAGGGGAATAATTCACCCCTCCACTTT